This TCR beta chain was found in a study of blood T cells in healthy people across ages. After removal of 0 bases from V and 1 base from J, the junction contained 1 base not matched to a gene. The CDR3 covers 15 residues. From germline, CDR1 is ENHRY and CDR2 SYGVKD. Then a second PCR, running roughly 6 to 12 cycles, was carried out with a sample-barcoded 5' primer and a J-beta primer mix. TCRdb re-called the 5' RACE reads with MiXCR, one entry per CDR3 protein. The repertoire includes fewer than 650,000 distinct CDR3 sequences, about 28% of them detected once, and approximately 4% sits in the top ten. This clonotype was seen only a few times. A further study also used this sample, focusing on T cells of mothers and their children.

Sequenced: blood. The receptor comes from a boy aged 2-15 years in good health. The rearrangement uses TRBV10-3 and TRBJ1-1; TRBD1 matches 8 bases. The chain's CDR3 is CAISESGQANTEAFF. CDR3 DNA: TGTGCCATCAGTGAGTCGGGACAGGCGAACACTGAAGCTTTCTTT.